This T cell receptor beta chain was recovered during a study of CXCR3-negative and CXCR3-positive naive CD8 T cells. The study, taken as a whole, reports: CXCR3-positive naive cells had more hydrophobic TRB CDR3s than CXCR3-negative naive cells. Comparably high diversity marked both naive subsets, whereas memory CD8+ cells had much lower diversity.

As regards this clonotype: No antigen is known for it.

Germline assignment: CDR1 SGHTA and CDR2 FQGNSA. The CDR3 contains 14 residues. Researchers prepared the TRB cDNA libraries using 5' RACE with UMI labels. TCRdb re-analyzed the 5' RACE reads; it lists each CDR3 protein once, without DNA. The sample has over 150,000 distinct CDR3 sequences. Sequences were obtained from naive CXCR3+ CD8+ T cells from blood. The subset denotes: CD45RO-CCR7+CD27+CD95- naive CD8+ T cells expressing CXCR3 (TNR3+). This chain connects TRBV7-2 to TRBJ1-1; lacking DNA, the TRBD1 call made by TCRdb goes unchecked. The receptor's source is a human donor in good health. Some clones in this sample may be carry-over from other donors' samples. The CDR3 loop reads CASSPSTGWTEAFF.